This T cell receptor beta chain was recorded in a study of T cell responses to AZD1222 COVID-19 vaccine. Study-level information: Investigators merged groups given second doses at roughly 4 or roughly 12 weeks.

TCRdb keeps only in-frame clones here, not all; method: immunoSEQ multiplex PCR. The sample lists about 120,000 clones, 70% to 90% seen once, with 9.4% in the top ten. Worth noting for this clone: Its antigen is undetermined.

Findings of the study overall: In all cases, repertoires were sampled only after the peak T cell response.

The CDR3 runs to 14 residues. V shed 6 bases and J 5 bases; nucleotides not matched to a gene: 6. Germline values: CDR1 MNHEY, CDR2 SVGAGI. The chain couples TRBV6-5 to TRBJ1-5; 8 nucleotides align to TRBD1. The sequencing here drew on peripheral blood, taken on day 0 of AZD1222 vaccination. The source is an adult in good health. The CDR3 is CASSSGQGDQPQHF. The CDR3 coding sequence is TGTGCCAGCAGCTCAGGACAGGGAGATCAGCCCCAGCATTTT.